Following are 25 T cell receptor beta chains from one sample sequenced in a study of shared clonotypes between healthy human individuals. Libraries were prepared by immunoSEQ multiplex PCR; TCRdb keeps only in-frame clonotypes and omits some of them. In the table there are millions of clones, more than 80% of which are singletons. Sequences were obtained from naive CD4+ T cells from PBMCs. The subset denotes: CD45RA+ positively selected. The receptors derive from a man in his late teens or twenties in good health. Some clones in this sample may be carry-over from other donors' samples.

J is TRBJ2-7 and V is TRBV15; TRBD2 agrees at 7 bases. The CDR3 spans 15 residues. CDR1 and CDR2 from the germline V gene are LNHNV and YYDKDF (reference sequence). The V gene end was trimmed by 1 base and the J gene end by 4 bases; junction bases not matched to a gene: 7. The CDR3 loop is CATSRGGQLAYEQYF. CDR3 nucleotide sequence: TGTGCCACCAGCAGAGGGGGTCAACTAGCGTACGAGCAGTACTTC.

Only one count was recorded for this clone. V is TRBV4-1 and J is TRBJ2-1, with D hard to call. Germline CDR1 MGHRA, CDR2 YSYEKL. V lost 0 bases and J 10 bases, leaving 19 bases between the germline ends. CDR3 length equals 16 residues. The CDR3 is CASSQEYAGSTREQFF. DNA of the CDR3: TGCGCCAGCAGCCAAGAATATGCAGGTTCTACCCGCGAGCAGTTCTTC.

The chain combines TRBV19 with TRBJ2-5; the D gene is possibly TRBD1 (6 bases). The CDR3 runs 16 residues. Trimming stripped 4 bases from V and 2 bases from J, with 17 bases between. The germline V gene has CDR1 LNHDA and CDR2 SQIVND (reference sequence). The CDR3 region is CASSKRRDKNQETQYF. The CDR3 DNA reads TGTGCCAGTAGTAAACGCCGGGACAAGAATCAAGAGACCCAGTACTTC.

This chain links TRBV28 with TRBJ1-1; 10 bases are a match to TRBD1. Germline-derived CDR1 and CDR2 are MDHEN and SYDVKM. V lost 8 bases to trimming and J lost 4 bases; unmatched junction nucleotides: 1. CDR3 length: 12 amino acids. CDR3 residues: CASDRGPTEAFF. The CDR3, as DNA: TGTGCCAGCGACAGGGGGCCCACTGAAGCTTTCTTT.

The genes are TRBV5-5 and TRBJ1-5; the match to TRBD1 covers 8 bases. This CDR3 is built from 16 residues. The V segment lost 2 bases and the J segment 7 bases; nucleotides outside the gene matches: 11. Germline CDR1 and CDR2: SGHKS and YYEKEE (reference sequence). The DNA of the CDR3 is TGTGCCAGCAGCTTTGAGTTTCAGGGGGCAAGGCAGCCCCAGCATTTT. Amino acids: CASSFEFQGARQPQHF.

This clone was seen just once. Distinct nucleotide sequences in the sample also encode this CDR3. The chain links TRBV5-1 to TRBJ2-1; 14 nucleotides match TRBD2. V shed 2 bases, J shed 6 bases, and the junction held 4 bases outside the gene matches. The CDR3 spans 16 residues. Germline V CDR1 and CDR2: SGHRS, YFSETQ. CDR3 in amino acids: CASSFSGTSGSNEQFF. CDR3 in DNA: TGCGCCAGCAGCTTCTCCGGGACTAGCGGGAGCAATGAGCAGTTCTTC.

V usage is TRBV28 and J usage is TRBJ1-4, with D perhaps matching TRBD1 (5 bases). V lost 8 bases and J lost 8, with 21 bases in between. Germline-derived CDR1 and CDR2 are MDHEN and SYDVKM. This CDR3 has 15 amino acids. In nucleotides, the CDR3 is TGTGCCAGCTACGCAGCGGACCCGGGGGGGGAAAAACTGTTTTTT. The encoded protein is CASYAADPGGEKLFF.

This clone appeared a single time. The chain joins TRBV5-1 to TRBJ2-7; maybe TRBD1 (6 bases). This CDR3 comprises 15 residues. Deletions cut 2 bases from V and 0 bases from J, with 12 bases between. CDR1 and CDR2 from the germline V gene are SGHRS and YFSETQ. CDR3 nucleotide sequence: TGCGCCAGCAGCTTCACAGGGTCCCTCTCCTACGAGCAGTACTTC. Encoded protein: CASSFTGSLSYEQYF.

With respect to this clone: This sample also contains other DNA sequences that code for the same CDR3. V is TRBV7-9 and J is TRBJ1-4; D unclear. Germline assignment: CDR1 SEHNR and CDR2 FQNEAQ (reference sequence). The CDR3 extends over 15 amino acids. Trimming removed 1 base at V and 0 bases at J, with 6 bases between. CDR3 residues: CASSLVSATNEKLFF. DNA for the CDR3: TGTGCCAGCAGCTTAGTCAGTGCAACTAATGAAAAACTGTTTTTT.

J is TRBJ2-1 and V is TRBV30; the match to TRBD2 covers 10 bases. Trimming at V came to 4 bases and at J to 4 bases, leaving 4 bases not matched to a gene. CDR1 GTSNPN and CDR2 SVGIG come from the germline V gene (reference sequence). CDR3 length equals 14 residues. CDR3 coding DNA: TGTGCCTGGACTAGCGGGAGTAGTTACAATGAGCAGTTCTTC. Residues: CAWTSGSSYNEQFF.

The chain joins TRBV30 to TRBJ1-1, with 7 bases identical to TRBD1. The CDR3 length is 14 residues. Germline V gene sequence: CDR1 GTSNPN, CDR2 SVGIG (reference sequence). After removal of 3 bases from V and 6 bases from J, the junction contained 10 bases not matched to a gene. CDR3 region: CAWRLNRGGAEAFF. CDR3 DNA sequence: TGTGCCTGGAGGCTAAACAGGGGTGGGGCTGAAGCTTTCTTT.

The chain combines TRBV27 with TRBJ2-5; TRBD2 matches 8 bases. The CDR3 sequence is 18 residues long. Germline-derived CDR1 and CDR2 are MNHEY and SMNVEV (reference sequence). V was clipped by 4 bases and J by 0 bases; unmatched bases: 13. The chain's CDR3 is CASSSGYGLAGDQETQYF. The CDR3 DNA reads TGTGCCAGCAGTTCCGGATACGGACTAGCAGGAGACCAAGAGACCCAGTACTTC.

V gene TRBV28 combines with J gene TRBJ2-1; D tentatively reads TRBD1 or TRBD2 (5 bases each). V was cut by 7 bases and J by 7 bases, with 14 bases left in between. This CDR3 spans 13 amino acids. CDR1 MDHEN and CDR2 SYDVKM come from the germline V gene. As DNA, the CDR3 is TGTGCCAGCAAGACCGGGACCCCGAATGAGCAGTTCTTC. Protein sequence: CASKTGTPNEQFF.

The chain joins TRBV7-8 to TRBJ2-6; tentative D call: TRBD1 (5 bases). The CDR3 consists of 17 residues. Trimming pared 1 base from V and 0 bases from J, leaving 10 bases between. CDR1 and CDR2 from the germline V gene are SGHVS and FQNEAQ. CDR3: CASSLGDRFSGANVLTF. The CDR3 bases are TGTGCCAGCAGCTTAGGAGACAGATTCTCTGGGGCCAACGTCCTGACTTTC.

The chain links TRBV7-2 to TRBJ2-1; D is perhaps TRBD2 (5 bases). The CDR3 has 13 amino acids. The germline V gene encodes CDR1 SGHTA and CDR2 FQGNSA. V dropped 1 base and J dropped 10 bases, with 11 bases sitting between them. Written as DNA, the CDR3 is TGTGCCAGCAGCTTAGTCTTCTCGGGGGAGCAGTTCTTC. Its translation: CASSLVFSGEQFF.

This clone occurred once. The CDR3 DNA reads as TGTGCCAGCAGTCCGTGGACAGCTAACTATGGCTACACCTTC. It is translated as CASSPWTANYGYTF. The chain combines TRBV28 with TRBJ1-2; D is perhaps TRBD1 (6 bases). Looked up from germline, CDR1 is MDHEN and CDR2 is SYDVKM. Trimming left V 5 bases short and J 0 bases short, with 10 bases between. The CDR3 has 14 amino acids.

The chain has TRBV6-6 and TRBJ2-1; D is unclear. CDR3 length: 11 residues. The V end was cut by 4 bases, the J end by 8 bases, with 6 bases between. Germline-derived CDR1 and CDR2 are MNHNY and SVGAGI (reference sequence). CDR3: CASSSFDEQFF. The CDR3 DNA sequence: TGTGCCAGCAGTTCCTTTGATGAGCAGTTCTTC.

The chain has TRBV5-1 and TRBJ1-4; 10 bases match TRBD1. Germline CDR1 SGHRS, CDR2 YFSETQ. This CDR3 is 16 amino acids long. V gave up 5 bases and J gave up 6 bases; unmatched junction bases: 10. The CDR3 spells CASRPGTGVQDEKLFF. CDR3 sequence (DNA): TGCGCCAGCAGACCCGGGACAGGGGTTCAGGATGAAAAACTGTTTTTT.

The CDR3 DNA reads as TGTGCCAGCTCCTTACTAGCGGGGACGGCTGGGGCCAACGTCCTGACTTTC. It yields the protein CASSLLAGTAGANVLTF. V usage is TRBV18 and J usage is TRBJ2-6; the match to TRBD2 covers 10 bases. This CDR3 is 17 amino acids long. The germline V gene has CDR1 KGHSH and CDR2 LQKENI. After removal of 6 bases from V and 2 bases from J, the junction contained 7 bases not matched to a gene.

As for this clone: A much larger clone sits a single nucleotide away, making a read error possible. This CDR3 is also generated by other DNA sequences in the sample. The rearrangement uses TRBV28 and TRBJ2-7; D is unclear. The length of the CDR3 is 11 residues. V was pared by 4 bases and J by 2 bases, with 3 bases between. The germline CDR1 and CDR2 sequences are MDHEN and SYDVKM. This chain's CDR3 is CASSSTYEQYF. CDR3 nucleotide sequence: TGTGCCAGCAGTTCAACCTACGAGCAGTACTTC.

The chain recombines TRBV28 with TRBJ1-4; 8 bases are a match to TRBD1. CDR3 size: 14 residues. The junction had 4 bases not matched to a gene; V was cut back by 6 bases and J by 4 bases. Germline loops: CDR1 MDHEN, CDR2 SYDVKM. The CDR3 DNA sequence: TGTGCCAGCAGATTGGACAGGGTTAATGAAAAACTGTTTTTT. It yields the protein CASRLDRVNEKLFF.

About this clone: The same CDR3 arises from other DNA sequences in this sample as well. The genes are TRBV5-1 and TRBJ1-1; TRBD1 aligns across 7 bases. The junction had 2 bases not matched to a gene; V was cut back by 0 bases and J by 0 bases. The germline CDR1 and CDR2 sequences are SGHRS and YFSETQ. This CDR3 is built from 15 residues. The CDR3 loop reads CASSLVQGLNTEAFF. The DNA for the CDR3 is TGCGCCAGCAGCTTGGTACAGGGGCTGAACACTGAAGCTTTCTTT.

A note on this clone: The same CDR3 arises from other DNA sequences in this sample as well. The chain combines TRBV28 with TRBJ2-3, with a tentative D call TRBD2 (6 bases). This CDR3 comprises 15 residues. The germline V gene encodes CDR1 MDHEN and CDR2 SYDVKM. The V and J ends lost 4 bases and 0 bases respectively, with 11 bases between them. Here the CDR3 DNA reads TGTGCCAGCAGTTCCGGGGGACCTAGCACAGATACGCAGTATTTT. This sequence encodes CASSSGGPSTDTQYF.

The chain uses TRBV29-1 and TRBJ2-1, with 9 nucleotides matching TRBD2. From germline, CDR1 is SQVTM and CDR2 ANQGSEA. V was pared by 4 bases and J by 5 bases, with 9 bases of the junction left unmatched. This CDR3 region has 15 residues. The CDR3 here is CSVVGGTSRNNEQFF. CDR3 coding DNA: TGCAGCGTTGTGGGGGGGACTAGCAGAAACAATGAGCAGTTCTTC.

The chain links TRBV9 to TRBJ2-1; D gene ambiguous. This CDR3 comprises 14 residues. The germline V gene encodes CDR1 SGDLS and CDR2 YYNGEE. Between the trimmed V and J ends, which lost 6 bases and 5 bases, there was a span of 15 bases. CDR3 nucleotides: TGTGCCAGCACCGCGACCATCGGTAACAATGAGCAGTTCTTC. This encodes CASTATIGNNEQFF. Complete variable domain (other parts from reference TRBV9 and TRBJ2-1): DSGVTQTPKHLITATGQRVTLRCSPRSGDLSVYWYQQSLDQGLQFLIQYYNGEERAKGNILERFSAQQFPDLHSELNLSSLELGDSALYFCASTATIGNNEQFFGPGTRLTVL.